The sequence of this T cell receptor (beta chain) was determined in a study of cytomegalovirus exposure and HLA in healthy donors. Some clones are missing from TCRdb's copy, which holds only in-frame ones; the method was immunoSEQ multiplex PCR. The sample shows 200,000 or so clones, 65% to 90% of them seen only once. Notes on this clone: Other DNA sequences within the sample encode an identical CDR3.

CDR3 length: 11 residues. Trimming left V 6 bases short and J 1 base short, with 4 bases between. Germline assignment: CDR1 DFQATT and CDR2 SNEGSKA (reference sequence). The chain carries TRBV20-1 and TRBJ2-1; no reliable D call. The clonotype was recovered from a woman aged 30 to 39 in good health and CMV-seropositive. The specimen sequenced was PBMCs. The CDR3 region is CSALSYNEQFF. CDR3 bases: TGCAGTGCATTATCCTACAATGAGCAGTTCTTC.